The 31 T cell receptor beta chains given below trace back to one sample, sequenced in a study of cytomegalovirus exposure and HLA in healthy donors. The PCR used 60 Vbeta and 13 Jbeta primers. The protocol was immunoSEQ multiplex PCR, while the TCRdb copy is restricted to in-frame clones and leaves out a portion. The data contain 60,000 to 75,000 clones, 72% of them singletons. Sequencing used PBMCs. Receptor source: a woman aged 40 to 50 in good health and CMV-seropositive.

Only a few counts were recorded for this clone. The gene calls are TRBV6-1 and TRBJ2-5, with D possibly being TRBD2 (7 bases). Germline V gene data show CDR1 as MNHNS and CDR2 as SASEGT. The CDR3 has 14 residues. Deletions cut 3 bases from V and 5 bases from J, with 13 bases between. The chain's CDR3 is CASSDPGGQETQYF. In DNA form, the CDR3 reads TGTGCCAGCAGTGACCCGGGGGGCCAGGAGACCCAGTACTTC.

Comment on this clone: The sample holds other DNA sequences that translate to the same CDR3. J is TRBJ2-5 and V is TRBV4-2; possible D gene TRBD2, 6 bases. Trimming left V 9 bases short and J 4 bases short, with 18 bases between. This CDR3 contains 14 residues. Germline V gene lookup returns CDR1 LGHNA and CDR2 YNFKEQ. The CDR3 spells CASGGSTRRETQYF. The CDR3, as DNA: TGTGCCAGTGGGGGGTCCACCCGGAGAGAGACCCAGTACTTC.

The rearrangement links TRBV18 to TRBJ1-5; D call uncertain. V lost 3 bases to trimming and J lost 2 bases, with 5 bases between them. CDR1 and CDR2 (germline): KGHSH, LQKENI. The CDR3 has 13 amino acids. CDR3 nucleotide sequence: TGTGCCAGCTCACCCCAGGGCAATCAGCCCCAGCATTTT. Amino acid sequence: CASSPQGNQPQHF.

This sequence joins TRBV30 and TRBJ1-2; D not certain. Germline CDR1 is GTSNPN and CDR2 is SVGIG (reference sequence). V was cut by 3 bases and J by 7 bases, with 15 bases left in between. The CDR3 loop spans 13 amino acids. The CDR3 nucleotides read TGTGCCTGGAGAGTGGGAGGGAAACGTGGCTACACCTTC. This translates into CAWRVGGKRGYTF.

The sample holds a few counts of this clone. The chain joins TRBV7-6 to TRBJ2-5; tentatively, D is TRBD2 (5 bases). V was clipped by 4 bases and J by 5 bases, with 8 bases between them. CDR1 is SGHVS, CDR2 FNYEAQ, per germline. The CDR3 covers 12 residues. The CDR3: CASSWGAETQYF. DNA for the CDR3: TGTGCCAGCAGCTGGGGAGCTGAGACCCAGTACTTC.

This chain uses TRBV19 with TRBJ1-6; D gene unclear. This CDR3 has 13 residues. Looked up from germline, CDR1 is LNHDA and CDR2 is SQIVND (reference sequence). V was pared by 1 base and J by 9 bases, with 7 bases between. The CDR3 sequence is CASSIGAGSPLHF. CDR3 coding DNA: TGTGCCAGTAGTATAGGGGCAGGTTCACCCCTCCACTTT.

The chain links TRBV5-1 to TRBJ2-3; D is undetermined. The CDR3 totals 16 residues. Germline CDR1 reads SGHRS; CDR2 reads YFSETQ. V was pared by 0 bases and J by 2 bases, with 13 bases between. The CDR3 nucleotides read TGCGCCAGCAGCTTGGCCCTCCAGGTCCCCACAGATACGCAGTATTTT. Its translation is CASSLALQVPTDTQYF.

The genes are TRBV5-1 and TRBJ2-2; weak D call: TRBD2 (5 bases). This CDR3 is 14 amino acids long. The V and J ends lost 6 bases and 3 bases respectively, with 12 bases between them. CDR1 is SGHRS, CDR2 YFSETQ, per germline. This CDR3 is CASTGRIDTGELFF. The DNA of the CDR3 is TGCGCCAGCACGGGGAGAATTGACACCGGGGAGCTGTTTTTT.

This chain joins TRBV6-6 and TRBJ1-4; no reliable D call. The CDR3 contains 14 residues. Trimming removed 6 bases from V and 7 bases from J, with 15 bases in between. CDR1 and CDR2 (germline): MNHNY, SVGAGI (reference sequence). CDR3 sequence reads: CASRARSEGEKLFF. The CDR3 DNA sequence: TGTGCCAGCAGGGCTCGGTCTGAGGGTGAAAAACTGTTTTTT.

The rearrangement links TRBV7-6 to TRBJ1-2, with 10 bases fitting TRBD1. V lost 3 bases and J lost 8; bases outside the gene matches: 9. The CDR3 length is 15 residues. Per the germline V gene, CDR1 is SGHVS and CDR2 is FNYEAQ. CDR3 in amino acids: CASSLDRDRGWGYTF. In nucleotides, the CDR3 is TGTGCCAGCAGCTTGGACCGGGACAGGGGTTGGGGCTACACCTTC. The full variable domain, in which reference TRBV7-6 and TRBJ1-2 provide the parts outside the CDR3, is GAGVSQSPRYKVTKRGQDVALRCDPISGHVSLYWYRQALGQGPEFLTYFNYEAQQDKSGLPNDRFSAERPEGSISTLTIQRTEQRDSAMYRCASSLDRDRGWGYTFGSGTRLTVV.

V is TRBV7-3 and J is TRBJ2-3; TRBD1 matches 7 bases. The CDR3 runs 14 residues. V gave up 2 bases and J gave up 4 bases; unmatched junction bases: 3. The V gene's germline CDR1 is SGHTA and CDR2 FQGTGA. As DNA, the CDR3 is TGTGCCAGCAGCTTACAGGGGGTGGCAGATACGCAGTATTTT. Its protein product is CASSLQGVADTQYF.

This chain connects TRBV11-3 to TRBJ1-3; possibly TRBD1 for D (5 bases). The CDR3 is made up of 16 amino acids. Germline lookup yields CDR1 SGHNT and CDR2 YENEEA. V lost 1 base and J lost 1, with 11 bases in between. The CDR3 nucleotides read TGTGCCAGCAGCTTAGCAGGACAACGTTCTGGAAACACCATATATTTT. It specifies CASSLAGQRSGNTIYF.

The V and J genes are TRBV29-1 and TRBJ2-1; D not certain. The germline V gene has CDR1 SQVTM and CDR2 ANQGSEA. The CDR3 has 12 amino acids. V lost 6 bases and J 7 bases, leaving 13 bases between the germline ends. In nucleotides, the CDR3 is TGCAGCGTGGCCCGAGGATTGAATGAGCAGTTCTTC. Protein: CSVARGLNEQFF.

The rearrangement uses TRBV29-1 and TRBJ2-1; D possibly corresponds to TRBD1 (6 bases). CDR3 length: 13 amino acids. With 7 bases removed from V and 5 bases from J, the gap between germline ends came to 15 bases. Germline V CDR1 and CDR2: SQVTM, ANQGSEA. The CDR3 DNA reads as TGCAGCGCTTACTCGAGGACAGACAATGAGCAGTTCTTC. Amino acids: CSAYSRTDNEQFF.

This chain uses TRBV9 with TRBJ2-3; no reliable D call. The CDR3 loop spans 15 amino acids. The V end lost 2 bases, the J end lost 0 bases, and 10 bases lay between the germline ends. Germline CDR1 and CDR2: SGDLS and YYNGEE. The CDR3 DNA sequence: TGTGCCAGCAGCGTCCAATTACTTAGCACAGATACGCAGTATTTT. Residues: CASSVQLLSTDTQYF. Combining the CDR3 with reference TRBV9 and TRBJ2-3 gives the whole variable domain DSGVTQTPKHLITATGQRVTLRCSPRSGDLSVYWYQQSLDQGLQFLIQYYNGEERAKGNILERFSAQQFPDLHSELNLSSLELGDSALYFCASSVQLLSTDTQYFGPGTRLTVL.

This clone has only a few counts. J is TRBJ1-6 and V is TRBV7-9; 7 positions agree with TRBD1. J was trimmed by 5 bases and V by 2 bases; bases with no gene match: 15. The CDR3 sequence is 19 residues long. Germline CDR1 reads SEHNR; CDR2 reads FQNEAQ (reference sequence). The CDR3 is CASSLSGQATLWNNSPLHF. The CDR3 DNA reads TGTGCCAGCAGCTTATCAGGACAGGCGACGTTATGGAATAATTCACCCCTCCACTTT.

CDR3 coding DNA: TGTGCCAGCAGTTACGGGGCGGGGCGAACCTACAATGAGCAGTTCTTC. It codes for CASSYGAGRTYNEQFF. The rearrangement uses TRBV6-6 and TRBJ2-1, with TRBD2 as a possible D gene (6 bases). There are 16 residues in the CDR3. The germline CDR1 and CDR2 sequences are MNHNY and SVGAGI (reference sequence). Trimming pared 2 bases from V and 2 bases from J, leaving 13 bases between.

The chain couples TRBV2 to TRBJ2-3; D is perhaps TRBD1 (5 bases). Germline V lookup: CDR1 SNHLY, CDR2 FYNNEI. This CDR3 is 20 amino acids long. V was shortened by 3 bases and J by 0 bases, with 25 bases between the two germline ends. The chain's CDR3 is CASSDVGLGTGHFSTDTQYF. In DNA, the CDR3 is TGTGCCAGCAGTGATGTTGGTTTGGGAACCGGACATTTTAGCACAGATACGCAGTATTTT.

The CDR3 bases are TGCAGCGTTGCCGTACAGGGCAACACTGAAGCTTTCTTT. The encoded protein is CSVAVQGNTEAFF. The rearrangement joins TRBV29-1 to TRBJ1-1; D possibly corresponds to TRBD1 (6 bases). Germline assignment: CDR1 SQVTM and CDR2 ANQGSEA. The length of the CDR3 is 13 residues. V shed 4 bases and J shed 2 bases, with 11 bases lying between them.

Only a few counts were recorded for this clone. J is TRBJ2-7 and V is TRBV6-5, with a weak D call TRBD2 (6 bases). CDR1 is MNHEY and CDR2 is SVGAGI in the germline V gene. Trimming stripped 5 bases from V and 4 bases from J, with 12 bases between. The CDR3 extends over 13 amino acids. For the CDR3, the DNA is TGTGCCAGCAGTCGGGACTCGCAATACGAGCAGTACTTC. It yields the protein CASSRDSQYEQYF.

This chain connects TRBV5-4 to TRBJ2-5; D is unclear. The germline V gene has CDR1 SGHNT and CDR2 YYREEE (reference sequence). This CDR3 spans 14 amino acids. Trimming removed 5 bases at V and 1 base at J, with 12 bases between. The DNA for the CDR3 is TGTGCCAGCAGATTAAGCTACAGCCAAGAGACCCAGTACTTC. It translates to CASRLSYSQETQYF.

The chain recombines TRBV18 with TRBJ2-2, with TRBD2 matching over 15 bases. The CDR3 extends over 17 amino acids. J gave up 4 bases and V 0 bases, and 0 bases lay outside the gene matches. From germline, CDR1 is KGHSH and CDR2 LQKENI. The CDR3 sequence: CASSPPGLAGGTGELFF. The CDR3 nucleotides read TGTGCCAGCTCACCACCGGGACTAGCGGGGGGCACCGGGGAGCTGTTTTTT.

Only a few counts were recorded for this clone. The genes are TRBV10-2 and TRBJ1-5; 8 bases are shared with TRBD1. The V segment lost 8 bases and the J segment 2 bases; nucleotides outside the gene matches: 11. The CDR3 is made up of 16 amino acids. Germline CDR1 reads WSHSY; CDR2 reads SAAADI. The DNA for the CDR3 is TGCGCCAGCGGAGGGGTGCTGGACAGGGGCAATCAGCCCCAGCATTTT. Translated, it gives CASGGVLDRGNQPQHF.

This clone came up once. J is TRBJ2-7 and V is TRBV2; 12 bases map to TRBD1. The CDR3 is made up of 14 amino acids. From germline, CDR1 is SNHLY and CDR2 FYNNEI. With 5 bases clipped from V and 4 bases from J, the junction kept 3 bases outside the gene matches. In nucleotides, the CDR3 is TGTGCCAGCAGTTGGGGACAGGGGGCATACGAGCAGTACTTC. Amino acid sequence: CASSWGQGAYEQYF. Full variable domain (rest looked up from reference TRBV2 and TRBJ2-7): EPEVTQTPSHQVTQMGQEVILRCVPISNHLYFYWYRQILGQKVEFLVSFYNNEISEKSEIFDDQFSVERPDGSNFTLKIRSTKLEDSAMYFCASSWGQGAYEQYFGPGTRLTVT.

The chain is built from TRBV6-4 and TRBJ1-4, with 9 bases lining up with TRBD1. The CDR3 is 16 residues long. Per the germline V gene, CDR1 is MRHNA and CDR2 is SNTAGT. Unmatched junction bases numbered 13, after V lost 7 bases and J lost 7 bases. The CDR3 bases are TGTGCCAGCAACCGCCAGTGGGACAGGGAGGCTGAAAAACTGTTTTTT. It translates to CASNRQWDREAEKLFF.

This chain joins TRBV4-1 and TRBJ1-5; D is possibly TRBD1 (6 bases). CDR3 size: 17 residues. V lost 0 bases, J lost 2 bases, and 14 bases lay in between. CDR1 and CDR2 (germline): MGHRA, YSYEKL. The CDR3 sequence: CASSQDRARGRNQPQHF. The CDR3 bases are TGCGCCAGCAGCCAAGATAGGGCCAGGGGCCGCAATCAGCCCCAGCATTTT.

Only one count was recorded for this clone. J is TRBJ2-1 and V is TRBV5-1; TRBD2 agrees at 10 bases. Germline values: CDR1 SGHRS, CDR2 YFSETQ. V was pared by 0 bases and J by 8 bases, with 8 bases of the junction left unmatched. The CDR3 sequence is 16 residues long. CDR3 DNA: TGCGCCAGCAGCTTGGCCTCCAGCGGGGGGGCGGATGAGCAGTTCTTC. Encoded protein: CASSLASSGGADEQFF.

V gene TRBV5-1 combines with J gene TRBJ2-1; a weak D match, TRBD2 (7 bases). V dropped 6 bases and J dropped 2 bases, with 21 bases sitting between them. This CDR3 has 17 amino acids. Per germline, CDR1 SGHRS and CDR2 YFSETQ. This chain's CDR3 is CASMPGRGAAAYNEQFF. In nucleotides, the CDR3 is TGCGCCAGCATGCCCGGACGGGGGGCAGCCGCCTACAATGAGCAGTTCTTC. The whole variable domain, remainder taken from reference TRBV5-1 and TRBJ2-1, is KAGVTQTPRYLIKTRGQQVTLSCSPISGHRSVSWYQQTPGQGLQFLFEYFSETQRNKGNFPGRFSGRQFSNSRSEMNVSTLELGDSALYLCASMPGRGAAAYNEQFFGPGTRLTVL.

As DNA, the CDR3 is TGTGCCAGCAGCACACAGGGGGACACGCAGTATTTT. Encoded protein: CASSTQGDTQYF. The chain combines TRBV7-2 with TRBJ2-3, with 8 positions matching TRBD1. The V and J ends lost 5 bases and 9 bases, in that order; junction bases with no gene match: 4. The length of the CDR3 is 12 residues. Germline V gene lookup returns CDR1 SGHTA and CDR2 FQGNSA.

This clone was seen a single time. The rearrangement joins TRBV6-4 to TRBJ1-6, with a weak D call TRBD1 (5 bases). Germline V gives CDR1 MRHNA, CDR2 SNTAGT. This CDR3 comprises 13 residues. V was shortened by 0 bases and J by 14 bases, with 11 bases between the two germline ends. CDR3 sequence: CASSDSGGRTLHF. For the CDR3, the DNA is TGTGCCAGCAGTGACTCGGGGGGGAGGACCCTCCACTTT.

The chain combines TRBV18 with TRBJ1-2; D gene ambiguous. There are 14 residues in the CDR3. The germline V gene encodes CDR1 KGHSH and CDR2 LQKENI. Trimming removed 3 bases from V and 4 bases from J, with 12 bases in between. This chain's CDR3 is CASSPNSRPYGYTF. The CDR3 DNA sequence: TGTGCCAGCTCACCGAACAGCCGGCCCTATGGCTACACCTTC.